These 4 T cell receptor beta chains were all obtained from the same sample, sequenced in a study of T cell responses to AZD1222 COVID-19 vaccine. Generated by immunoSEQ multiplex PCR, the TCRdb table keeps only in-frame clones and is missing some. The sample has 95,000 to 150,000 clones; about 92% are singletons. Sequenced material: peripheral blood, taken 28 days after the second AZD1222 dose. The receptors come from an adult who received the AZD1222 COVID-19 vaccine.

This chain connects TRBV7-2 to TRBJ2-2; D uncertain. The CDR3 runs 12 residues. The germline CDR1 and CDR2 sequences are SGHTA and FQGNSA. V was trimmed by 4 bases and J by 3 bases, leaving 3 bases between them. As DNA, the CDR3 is TGTGCCAGCAGCTCCTACACCGGGGAGCTGTTTTTT. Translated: CASSSYTGELFF. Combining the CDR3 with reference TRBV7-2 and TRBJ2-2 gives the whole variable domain GAGVSQSPSNKVTEKGKDVELRCDPISGHTALYWYRQSLGQGLEFLIYFQGNSAPDKSGLPSDRFSAERTGGSVSTLTIQRTQQEDSAVYLCASSSYTGELFFGEGSRLTVL.

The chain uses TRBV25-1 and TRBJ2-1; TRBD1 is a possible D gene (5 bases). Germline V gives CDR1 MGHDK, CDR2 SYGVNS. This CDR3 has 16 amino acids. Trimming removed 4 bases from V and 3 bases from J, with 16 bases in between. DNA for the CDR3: TGTGCCAGCAGTGGAATCGACAGTTTAAGCTACAATGAGCAGTTCTTC. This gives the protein CASSGIDSLSYNEQFF.

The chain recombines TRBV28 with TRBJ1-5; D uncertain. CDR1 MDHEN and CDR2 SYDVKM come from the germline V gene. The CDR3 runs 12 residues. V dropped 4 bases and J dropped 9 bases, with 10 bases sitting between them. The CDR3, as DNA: TGTGCCAGCAGTTCACTCCCTAGGCCCCAGCATTTT. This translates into CASSSLPRPQHF. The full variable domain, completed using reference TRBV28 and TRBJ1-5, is DVKVTQSSRYLVKRTGEKVFLECVQDMDHENMFWYRQDPGLGLRLIYFSYDVKMKEKGDIPEGYSVSREKKERFSLILESASTNQTSMYLCASSSLPRPQHFGDGTRLSIL.

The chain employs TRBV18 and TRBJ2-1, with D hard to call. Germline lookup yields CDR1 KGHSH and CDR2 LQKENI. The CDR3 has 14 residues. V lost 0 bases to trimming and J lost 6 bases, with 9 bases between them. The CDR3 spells CASSPPSQPNEQFF. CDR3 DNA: TGTGCCAGCTCACCACCGTCTCAACCCAATGAGCAGTTCTTC.